This TCR beta chain was captured in a study of shared clonotypes between healthy human individuals. The run depth of the assay was deep. Repertoires were generated with immunoSEQ multiplex PCR, while TCRdb's copy carries only in-frame clones and drops some. The table has about 2.3 million clones, less than 95% seen once. Study-wide points: Among the subsets, naive ones generally showed larger estimated richness than memory ones.

CDR1 LNHDA and CDR2 SQIVND come from the germline V gene (reference sequence). This CDR3 spans 14 amino acids. Trimming removed 3 bases at V and 5 bases at J, with 11 bases between. To note about this clone: What it binds is not known.

This TCR came from a man younger than 35 in good health. Some clones in this sample may be carry-over from other donors' samples. J is TRBJ2-1 and V is TRBV19; D gene unclear. The sequencing sample was made of naive CD4+ T cells from PBMCs. Sample subset: CD45RA+ positively selected. CDR3 sequence: CASSMGRKDNEQFF. The CDR3 nucleotides are TGTGCCAGTAGTATGGGCAGAAAGGACAATGAGCAGTTCTTC.